Listed below are T cell receptor beta chains from one sample, sequenced in a study of memory CD8 T cells in hepatitis C reinfection. Clones were sequenced by immunoSEQ multiplex PCR, and TCRdb holds only the in-frame ones, with some missing. The table records under 50,000 clones, around 87% of them present only once. Sequences were obtained from naive CD8+ T cells sorted from blood. The receptors derive from a man between 18 and 29 years old with hepatitis C virus infection. Each CDR3 is given without its conserved first and last residue.

v_gene	j_gene	CDR3aa
TRBV18	TRBJ2-1	ASSPPGQGGQF
TRBV19	TRBJ2-2	ASSIGTGWGGELF
TRBV9	TRBJ2-7	ASSSGYEQY
TRBV27	TRBJ2-5	ASSRQGKETQY
TRBV19	TRBJ2-7	ASSIGTDSSYGQY
TRBV9	TRBJ2-3	ASSTDPSGSTDTQY
TRBV27	TRBJ1-1	ASKQGGTEAF
TRBV6-6	TRBJ2-3	ASSYSAEDPPDTQY
TRBV13	TRBJ2-1	ASSSGLAVNEQF
TRBV4-1	TRBJ1-1	ASSQGQAMNTEAF
TRBV6-1	TRBJ1-1	ASSERRTANTEAF
TRBV4-1	TRBJ2-7	ASSQASDRTYEQY
TRBV7-3	TRBJ2-7	ASSPGVAGAYEQY
TRBV27	TRBJ2-1	ASSSLPGLVSEQF
TRBV9	TRBJ1-2	ASSPNVGVSGGYT
TRBV28	TRBJ2-7	ASSFTDRDSYEQY
TRBV6-5	TRBJ1-1	ASSAGITEAF
TRBV4-1	TRBJ2-1	ASSQATGVINEQF
TRBV19	TRBJ2-1	ASSLTGGFNEQF
TRBV9	TRBJ1-6	ASSFGEGDSPLH
TRBV5-1	TRBJ2-1	ASSRGTGLYNEQF
TRBV5-8	TRBJ2-3	ASSHGLASTDTQY
TRBV2	TRBJ2-1	ASSASMDFYNEQF